Sequencing of this TCR beta chain was carried out in a study of molecular identifiers for immune sequencing clone quantification. This clonotype was recorded a few times. Bulk TCR libraries used previously described methods and listed TCR primers. One entry per CDR3 protein, called by TCRdb with MiXCR from the PCR reads. This sample has over 300,000 distinct CDR3 sequences; 24% occur once, and the top ten carry approximately 0.74%. The length of the CDR3 is 14 residues. Between the trimmed V and J ends, which lost 3 bases and 8 bases, there was a span of 14 bases. The germline gives CDR1 LNHDA, CDR2 SQIVND (reference sequence).

The TCR was taken from a human donor in good health. Some libraries in this study had Jurkat cell RNA spiked in. The sequenced material came from naive CD8+ T cells from blood, with Jurkat cell RNA spiked in. The subset here: FACS-sorted CD8+CD4-CCR7+CD45RA+ naive T cells. This chain joins TRBV19 and TRBJ2-1, with D unresolved. CDR3: CASSIDPIPHEQFF. For the CDR3, the DNA is TGTGCCAGTAGTATTGACCCTATCCCCCATGAGCAGTTCTTC.